Listed here is a single T cell receptor beta chain. What it binds is not known. From germline, CDR1 is SGHVS and CDR2 FNYEAQ. CDR3 length: 14 residues. With 5 bases removed from V and 2 bases from J, the gap between germline ends came to 13 bases. TCRdb's table, derived via immunoSEQ multiplex PCR, lists solely in-frame clones and lacks some. The sample yields some 110,000 clones, about nine tenths seen once. The sample is drawn from a study of T cell responses to AZD1222 COVID-19 vaccine. In the study overall: Second doses were pooled across both intervals (about 4 or about 12 weeks).

Whole-study findings and limits: Vaccine-associated CD4 TCRs spanned spike, dominant at 160-218 and 743-854. Baseline testing showed seropositivity in only six AZD1222 recipients.

Sample: peripheral blood, taken on day 0 of AZD1222 vaccination. This clonotype was sampled from an adult in good health. V and J are TRBV7-6 and TRBJ2-7; D may match TRBD1 or TRBD2 (5 bases each). The CDR3 sequence: CASSPGTDPYEQYF. CDR3 bases: TGTGCCAGCAGCCCAGGGACCGACCCCTACGAGCAGTACTTC.